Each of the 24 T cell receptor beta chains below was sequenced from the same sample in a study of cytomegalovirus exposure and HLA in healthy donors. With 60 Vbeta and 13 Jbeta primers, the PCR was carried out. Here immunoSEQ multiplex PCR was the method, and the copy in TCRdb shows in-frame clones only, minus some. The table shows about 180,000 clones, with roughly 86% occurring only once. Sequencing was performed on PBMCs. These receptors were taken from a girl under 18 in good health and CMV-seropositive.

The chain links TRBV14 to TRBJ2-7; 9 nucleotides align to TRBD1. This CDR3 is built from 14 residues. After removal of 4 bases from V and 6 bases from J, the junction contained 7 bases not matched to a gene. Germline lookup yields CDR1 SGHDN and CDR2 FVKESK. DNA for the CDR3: TGTGCCAGCAGCCCTGTTGGGACAGGGACCGAGCAGTACTTC. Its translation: CASSPVGTGTEQYF.

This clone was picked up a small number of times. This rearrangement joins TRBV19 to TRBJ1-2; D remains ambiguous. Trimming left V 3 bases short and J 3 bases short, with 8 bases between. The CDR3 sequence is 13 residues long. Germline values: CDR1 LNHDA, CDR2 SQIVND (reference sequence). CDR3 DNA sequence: TGTGCCAGTAGTATCCTGAGGGACTATGGCTACACCTTC. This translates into CASSILRDYGYTF.

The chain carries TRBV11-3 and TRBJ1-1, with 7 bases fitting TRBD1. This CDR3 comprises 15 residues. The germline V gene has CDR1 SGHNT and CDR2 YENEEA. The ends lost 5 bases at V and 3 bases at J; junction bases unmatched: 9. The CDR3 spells CASSRSTGKYTEAFF. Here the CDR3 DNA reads TGTGCCAGCAGCCGTTCGACAGGGAAGTACACTGAAGCTTTCTTT.

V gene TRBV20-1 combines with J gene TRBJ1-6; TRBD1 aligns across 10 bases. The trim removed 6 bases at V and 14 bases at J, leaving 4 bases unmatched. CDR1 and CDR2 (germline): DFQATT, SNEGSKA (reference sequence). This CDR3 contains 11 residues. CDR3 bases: TGCAGTGCGCCCGGGACAGGGGCCCTCCACTTT. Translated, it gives CSAPGTGALHF.

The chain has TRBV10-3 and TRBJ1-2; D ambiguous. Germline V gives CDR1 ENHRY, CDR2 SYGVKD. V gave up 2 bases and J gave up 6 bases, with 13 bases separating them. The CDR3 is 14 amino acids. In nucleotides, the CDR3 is TGTGCCATCAGTGAGCCTGACACCATCGATGGCTACACCTTC. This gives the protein CAISEPDTIDGYTF.

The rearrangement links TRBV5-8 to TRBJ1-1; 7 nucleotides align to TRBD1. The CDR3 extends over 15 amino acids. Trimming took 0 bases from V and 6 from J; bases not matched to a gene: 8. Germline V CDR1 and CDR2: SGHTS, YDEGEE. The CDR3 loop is CASSLAIDREAEAFF. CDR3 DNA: TGTGCCAGCAGCTTGGCCATAGACAGGGAGGCTGAAGCTTTCTTT.

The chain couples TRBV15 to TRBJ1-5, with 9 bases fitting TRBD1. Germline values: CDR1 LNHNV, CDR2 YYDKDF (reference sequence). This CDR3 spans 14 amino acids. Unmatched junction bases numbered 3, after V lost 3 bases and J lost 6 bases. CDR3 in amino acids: CATSSRTGAQPQHF. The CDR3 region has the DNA TGTGCCACCAGCAGCAGGACAGGGGCTCAGCCCCAGCATTTT.

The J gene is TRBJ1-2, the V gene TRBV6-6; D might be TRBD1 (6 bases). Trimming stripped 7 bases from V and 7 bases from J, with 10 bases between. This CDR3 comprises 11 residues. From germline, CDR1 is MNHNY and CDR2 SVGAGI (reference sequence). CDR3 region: CASIQGVGYTF. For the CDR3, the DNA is TGTGCCAGCATACAGGGTGTTGGCTACACCTTC.

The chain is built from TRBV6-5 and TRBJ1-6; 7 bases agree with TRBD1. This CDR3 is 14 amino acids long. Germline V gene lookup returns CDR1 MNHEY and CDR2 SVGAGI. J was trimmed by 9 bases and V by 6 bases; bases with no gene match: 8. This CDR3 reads CASSLQGQSSPLHF. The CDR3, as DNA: TGTGCCAGCAGCCTACAGGGACAGTCTTCACCCCTCCACTTT.

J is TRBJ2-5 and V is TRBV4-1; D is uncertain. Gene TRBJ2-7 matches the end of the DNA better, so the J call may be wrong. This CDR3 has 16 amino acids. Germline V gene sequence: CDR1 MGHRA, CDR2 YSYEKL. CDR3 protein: CASSQEVRPGSYEQYF. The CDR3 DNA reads TGCGCCAGCAGCCAAGAGGTAAGGCCCGGGTCCTACGAGCAGTACTTC.

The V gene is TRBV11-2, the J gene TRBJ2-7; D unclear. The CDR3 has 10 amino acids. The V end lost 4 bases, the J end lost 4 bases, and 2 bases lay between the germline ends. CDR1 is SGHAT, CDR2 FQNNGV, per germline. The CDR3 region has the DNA TGTGCCAGCAGCTCATACGAGCAGTACTTC. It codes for CASSSYEQYF.

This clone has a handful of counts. The CDR3 DNA follows: TGTGCCAGCAGCTTGGATCCGGTTGGTTCGGCTGAAGCTTTCTTT. Translating it yields CASSLDPVGSAEAFF. This rearrangement joins TRBV5-8 to TRBJ1-1; no clear D gene. The CDR3 contains 15 residues. Germline V CDR1 and CDR2: SGHTS, YDEGEE. V was shortened by 0 bases and J by 6 bases, with 15 bases between the two germline ends.

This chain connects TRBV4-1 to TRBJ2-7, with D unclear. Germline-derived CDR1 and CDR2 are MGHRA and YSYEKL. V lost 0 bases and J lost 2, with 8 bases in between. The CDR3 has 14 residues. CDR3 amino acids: CASSQEEQTYEQYF. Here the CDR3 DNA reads TGCGCCAGCAGCCAAGAAGAACAGACCTACGAGCAGTACTTC.

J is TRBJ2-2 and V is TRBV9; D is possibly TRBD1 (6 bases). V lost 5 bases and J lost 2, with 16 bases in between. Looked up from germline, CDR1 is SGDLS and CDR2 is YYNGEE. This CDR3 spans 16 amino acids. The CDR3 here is CASRLEEQGNTGELFF. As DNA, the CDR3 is TGTGCCAGCAGGTTAGAAGAACAGGGAAACACCGGGGAGCTGTTTTTT.

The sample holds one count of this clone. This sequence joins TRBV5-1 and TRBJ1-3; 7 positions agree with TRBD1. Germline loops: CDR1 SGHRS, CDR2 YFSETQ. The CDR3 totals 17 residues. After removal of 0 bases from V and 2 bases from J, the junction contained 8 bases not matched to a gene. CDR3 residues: CASSLGASGGTGNTIYF. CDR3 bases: TGCGCCAGCAGCTTGGGGGCCTCAGGGGGTACTGGAAACACCATATATTTT.

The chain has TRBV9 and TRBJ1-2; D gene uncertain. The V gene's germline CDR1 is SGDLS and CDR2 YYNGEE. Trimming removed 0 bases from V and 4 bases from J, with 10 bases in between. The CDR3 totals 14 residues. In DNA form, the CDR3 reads TGTGCCAGCAGCGTAGAGTTCCGGGGCTATGGCTACACCTTC. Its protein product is CASSVEFRGYGYTF.

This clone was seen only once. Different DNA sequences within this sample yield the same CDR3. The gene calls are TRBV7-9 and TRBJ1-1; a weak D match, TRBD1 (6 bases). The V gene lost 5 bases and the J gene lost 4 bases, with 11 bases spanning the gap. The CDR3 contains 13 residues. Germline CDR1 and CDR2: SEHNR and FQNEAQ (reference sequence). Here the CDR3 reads CASSLGGGTEAFF. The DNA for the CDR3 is TGTGCCAGCAGCCTAGGAGGGGGCACTGAAGCTTTCTTT.

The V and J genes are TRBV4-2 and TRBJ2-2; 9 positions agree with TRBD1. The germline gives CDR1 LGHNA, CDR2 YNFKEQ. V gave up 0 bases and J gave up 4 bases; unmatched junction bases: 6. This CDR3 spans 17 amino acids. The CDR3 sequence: CASSQDRRTGATGELFF. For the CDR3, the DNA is TGTGCCAGCAGCCAAGATAGGAGGACAGGGGCCACCGGGGAGCTGTTTTTT.

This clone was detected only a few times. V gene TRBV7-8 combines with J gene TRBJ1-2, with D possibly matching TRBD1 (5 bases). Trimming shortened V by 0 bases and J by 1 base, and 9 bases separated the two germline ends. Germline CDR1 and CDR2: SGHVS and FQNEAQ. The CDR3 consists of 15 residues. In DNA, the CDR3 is TGTGCCAGCAGCTTAGCGGGGGGTTATAACTATGGCTACACCTTC. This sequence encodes CASSLAGGYNYGYTF. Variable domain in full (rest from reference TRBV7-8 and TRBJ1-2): GAGVSQSPRYKVAKRGQDVALRCDPISGHVSLFWYQQALGQGPEFLTYFQNEAQLDKSGLPSDRFFAERPEGSVSTLKIQRTQQEDSAVYLCASSLAGGYNYGYTFGSGTRLTVV.

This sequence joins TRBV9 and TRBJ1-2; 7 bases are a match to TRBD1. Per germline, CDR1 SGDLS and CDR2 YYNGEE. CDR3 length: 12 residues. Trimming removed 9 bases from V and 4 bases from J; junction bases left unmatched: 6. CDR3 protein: CATGDSSYGYTF. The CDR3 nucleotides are TGTGCCACGGGGGACAGTAGCTATGGCTACACCTTC. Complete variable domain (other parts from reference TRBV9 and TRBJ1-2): DSGVTQTPKHLITATGQRVTLRCSPRSGDLSVYWYQQSLDQGLQFLIQYYNGEERAKGNILERFSAQQFPDLHSELNLSSLELGDSALYFCATGDSSYGYTFGSGTRLTVV.

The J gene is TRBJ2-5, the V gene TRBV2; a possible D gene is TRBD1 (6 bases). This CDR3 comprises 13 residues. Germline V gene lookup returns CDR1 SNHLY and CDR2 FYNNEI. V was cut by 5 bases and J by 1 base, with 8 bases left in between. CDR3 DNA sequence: TGTGCCAGCAGTCGGGACACCCAAGAGACCCAGTACTTC. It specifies CASSRDTQETQYF.

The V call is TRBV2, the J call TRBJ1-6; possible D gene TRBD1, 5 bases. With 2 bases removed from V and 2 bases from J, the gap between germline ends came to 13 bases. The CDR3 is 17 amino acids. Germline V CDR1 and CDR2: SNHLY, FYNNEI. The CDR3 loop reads CASSERPGNTYNSPLHF. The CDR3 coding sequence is TGTGCCAGCAGTGAAAGGCCAGGGAATACCTATAATTCACCCCTCCACTTT.

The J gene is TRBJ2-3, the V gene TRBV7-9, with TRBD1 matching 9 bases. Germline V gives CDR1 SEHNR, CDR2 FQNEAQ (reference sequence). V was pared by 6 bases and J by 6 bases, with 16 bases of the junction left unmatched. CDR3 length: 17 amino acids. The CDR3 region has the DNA TGTGCCAGCAGACTCGGCGGGACAGGGCGGTTTGACGATACGCAGTATTTT. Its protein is CASRLGGTGRFDDTQYF. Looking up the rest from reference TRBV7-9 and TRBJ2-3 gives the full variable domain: DTGVSQNPRHKITKRGQNVTFRCDPISEHNRLYWYRQTLGQGPEFLTYFQNEAQLEKSRLLSDRFSAERPKGSFSTLEIQRTEQGDSAMYLCASRLGGTGRFDDTQYFGPGTRLTVL.

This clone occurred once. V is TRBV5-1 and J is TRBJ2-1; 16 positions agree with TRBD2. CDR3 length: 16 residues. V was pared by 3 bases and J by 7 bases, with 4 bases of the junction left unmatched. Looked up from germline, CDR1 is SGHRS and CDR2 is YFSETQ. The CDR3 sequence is CASSSGLAGGTNEQFF. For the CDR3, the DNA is TGCGCCAGCAGCTCGGGACTAGCGGGGGGGACGAATGAGCAGTTCTTC. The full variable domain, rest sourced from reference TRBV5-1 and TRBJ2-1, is KAGVTQTPRYLIKTRGQQVTLSCSPISGHRSVSWYQQTPGQGLQFLFEYFSETQRNKGNFPGRFSGRQFSNSRSEMNVSTLELGDSALYLCASSSGLAGGTNEQFFGPGTRLTVL.